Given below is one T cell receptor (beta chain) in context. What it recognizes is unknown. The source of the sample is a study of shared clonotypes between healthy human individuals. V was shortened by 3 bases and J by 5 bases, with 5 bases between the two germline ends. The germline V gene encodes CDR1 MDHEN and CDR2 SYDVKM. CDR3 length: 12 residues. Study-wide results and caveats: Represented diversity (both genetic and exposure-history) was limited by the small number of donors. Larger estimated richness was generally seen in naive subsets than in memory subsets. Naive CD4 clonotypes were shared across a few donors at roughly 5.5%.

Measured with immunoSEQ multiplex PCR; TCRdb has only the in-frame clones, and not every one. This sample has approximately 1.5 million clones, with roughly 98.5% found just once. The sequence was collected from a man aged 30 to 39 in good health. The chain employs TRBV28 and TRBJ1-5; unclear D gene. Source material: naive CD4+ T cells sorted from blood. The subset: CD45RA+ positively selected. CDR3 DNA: TGTGCCAGCAGTTTCGCAGATCAGCCCCAGCATTTT. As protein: CASSFADQPQHF.